This TCR beta chain comes out of a study of cytomegalovirus exposure and HLA in healthy donors. Trimming at V came to 4 bases and at J to 0 bases, leaving 9 bases not matched to a gene. The CDR3 totals 18 residues. Germline CDR1 is LNHNV and CDR2 is YYDKDF (reference sequence). This PCR relied on a set of 60 Vbeta primers and 13 Jbeta primers. This table comes from immunoSEQ multiplex PCR, and its TCRdb copy is limited to in-frame clones, with some not included. The sample lists 74,000 or so clones, about three quarters occurring once. The sequenced material came from PBMCs. The chain has TRBV15 and TRBJ2-1; TRBD2 matches 10 bases. The receptor comes from a man in his fifties in good health and CMV-seropositive. CDR3 nucleotides: TGTGCCACCAGCACCAAATCGAGCGGGAGGGGCTCCTACAATGAGCAGTTCTTC. Its protein is CATSTKSSGRGSYNEQFF.